The 25 T cell receptor beta chains presented below share a single source sample, sequenced in a study of regulatory T cells in long-lasting Graves disease. To make TCR beta libraries, researchers used iRepertoire HTBI primers and Arm-PCR of CDR3 regions. TCRdb independently ran MiXCR on the multiplex PCR reads; one entry per CDR3 protein. The table has 440,000 or so distinct CDR3 sequences, roughly 15% seen once. The time point here: newly diagnosed GD, antithyroid drugs for less than 3 months. Extracted PBMC RNA gave rise to the TCR library. This same sample was also part of a study on T cells in Graves' hyperthyroidism and ophthalmopathy.

This specimen consisted of peripheral blood mononuclear cells (PBMCs), obtained at new diagnosis, from a patient treated with antithyroid drugs. These receptors originate from a woman between 25 and 40 years old with Graves disease.

The rearrangement links TRBV14 to TRBJ2-3; 12 nucleotides agree with TRBD2. The germline V gene encodes CDR1 SGHDN and CDR2 FVKESK. The CDR3 runs 16 residues. V was clipped by 4 bases and J by 5 bases; unmatched bases: 7. CDR3 region: CASSLRTSGIGDTQYF. The CDR3 DNA is TGTGCCAGCAGCCTTCGGACTAGCGGGATAGGAGATACGCAGTATTTT.

This clonotype appeared many times. The rearrangement links TRBV7-2 to TRBJ2-5; perhaps TRBD1 as D (6 bases). Germline V gene sequence: CDR1 SGHTA, CDR2 FQGNSA. This CDR3 is built from 15 residues. Trimming cost V 3 bases and J 5 bases, with 16 bases left between them. The CDR3 is CASSFRSRGLETQYF. DNA of the CDR3: TGTGCCAGCAGCTTCCGCTCCAGGGGTTTGGAGACCCAGTACTTC.

This clonotype was seen many times. The V call is TRBV2, the J call TRBJ2-7; maybe TRBD2 (5 bases). This CDR3 comprises 16 residues. The germline CDR1 and CDR2 sequences are SNHLY and FYNNEI. Trimming shortened V by 5 bases and J by 6 bases, and 23 bases separated the two germline ends. The CDR3: CASSYAPGLLDSEQYF. The CDR3 DNA follows: TGTGCCAGCAGTTACGCACCCGGACTTCTGGATTCCGAGCAGTACTTC. Supplemented by reference TRBV2 and TRBJ2-7, the full variable domain reads EPEVTQTPSHQVTQMGQEVILRCVPISNHLYFYWYRQILGQKVEFLVSFYNNEISEKSEIFDDQFSVERPDGSNFTLKIRSTKLEDSAMYFCASSYAPGLLDSEQYFGPGTRLTVT.

In this sample, this clonotype turned up many times. V usage is TRBV12-3 or TRBV12-4 and J usage is TRBJ2-7; 8 positions match TRBD2. CDR3 length: 14 amino acids. The V segment lost 5 bases and the J segment 3 bases; nucleotides outside the gene matches: 6. This chain's CDR3 is CASSTGRGVYEQYF. For the CDR3, the DNA is TGTGCCAGCAGTACCGGGAGGGGGGTCTACGAGCAGTACTTC.

The chain combines TRBV6-5 with TRBJ2-3; 10 bases line up with TRBD2. The CDR3 covers 17 residues. With V trimmed by 0 bases and J by 0 bases, 3 bases remained unmatched. Germline V gene sequence: CDR1 MNHEY, CDR2 SVGAGI. The CDR3 protein is CASSYSRTSGSTDTQYF. Here the CDR3 DNA reads TGTGCCAGCAGTTACTCCCGGACTAGCGGCAGCACAGATACGCAGTATTTT.

This clonotype was picked up many times. This chain joins TRBV20-1 and TRBJ2-1; D may be TRBD2 (6 bases). In germline, CDR1 is DFQATT, CDR2 SNEGSKA (reference sequence). This CDR3 is built from 16 residues. Trimming cost V 2 bases and J 0 bases, with 14 bases left between them. Here the CDR3 DNA reads TGCAGTGCTAGATCGAATCTAGCGATCTCCTACAATGAGCAGTTCTTC. Its translation is CSARSNLAISYNEQFF.

This clonotype was counted between two and nine times. The rearrangement links TRBV30 to TRBJ2-3; D is perhaps TRBD2 (6 bases). This CDR3 comprises 12 residues. The V gene's germline CDR1 is GTSNPN and CDR2 SVGIG (reference sequence). V was pared by 2 bases and J by 6 bases, with 9 bases between. CDR3 nucleotides: TGTGCCTGGAGTTCTGGGGGGGATACGCAGTATTTT. Protein: CAWSSGGDTQYF.

On this clonotype: Relative to the germline gene, one junction end is altered; a read error may explain this. This chain uses TRBV30 with TRBJ2-3, with D perhaps matching TRBD2 (6 bases). The length of the CDR3 is 16 residues. Germline V gene sequence: CDR1 GTSNPN, CDR2 SVGIG (reference sequence). CDR3 nucleotide sequence: TGTGCCCGGAGTGCCCAAATCCGGGAGTGGGAAGATACGCAGTATTTT. It translates to CARSAQIREWEDTQYF.

There are many counts of this clonotype. The CDR3 spells CASSQASGQSYEQYF. The CDR3 DNA is TGCGCCAGCAGCCAAGCCAGCGGGCAATCCTACGAGCAGTACTTC. V and J are TRBV4-1 and TRBJ2-7; weak D call: TRBD2 (6 bases). Trimming shortened V by 1 base and J by 1 base, and 11 bases separated the two germline ends. The CDR3 length is 15 residues. Germline lookup yields CDR1 MGHRA and CDR2 YSYEKL.

This clonotype was counted a few times. The chain recombines TRBV11-3 with TRBJ1-1; D is perhaps TRBD1 (5 bases). This CDR3 is 18 amino acids long. V gave up 2 bases and J gave up 3 bases, with 22 bases separating them. Germline CDR1 reads SGHNT; CDR2 reads YENEEA. CDR3 in amino acids: CASSLTFRQGVGYTEAFF. CDR3 nucleotide sequence: TGTGCCAGCAGCTTAACTTTTAGGCAGGGAGTGGGGTACACTGAAGCTTTCTTT.

This clonotype has a count of ten or more. The V call is TRBV3-1, the J call TRBJ1-1, with D uncertain. Germline V gene sequence: CDR1 LGHDT, CDR2 YNNKEL (reference sequence). Trimming removed 1 base at V and 6 bases at J, with 6 bases between. CDR3 length equals 12 residues. The DNA for the CDR3 is TGTGCCAGCAGCCAAGGTAGCGCTGAAGCTTTCTTT. Protein: CASSQGSAEAFF.

This clonotype appeared many times. This rearrangement joins TRBV3-1 to TRBJ2-2, with 11 positions matching TRBD1. Germline V gene sequence: CDR1 LGHDT, CDR2 YNNKEL (reference sequence). Trimming took 3 bases from V and 4 from J; bases not matched to a gene: 4. This CDR3 contains 16 residues. CDR3 sequence reads: CASSQDRGHGTGELFF. CDR3 sequence (DNA): TGTGCCAGCAGCCAGGACAGGGGGCATGGCACCGGGGAGCTGTTTTTT.

The chain combines TRBV20-1 with TRBJ2-2; tentatively, D is TRBD2 (6 bases). CDR1 DFQATT and CDR2 SNEGSKA come from the germline V gene (reference sequence). V was cut by 0 bases and J by 7 bases, with 9 bases left in between. This CDR3 has 13 amino acids. CDR3 coding DNA: TGCAGTGCTAGAGATGGGGGGTTCGGGGAGCTGTTTTTT. As protein: CSARDGGFGELFF.

The sample holds many counts of this clonotype. The chain uses TRBV6-2 or TRBV6-3 and TRBJ1-5, with 8 bases matching TRBD1. Germline trimming cut 2 bases from V and 2 bases from J; bases unmatched to any gene: 5. The CDR3 is 16 residues long. Germline CDR1 is MNHEY and CDR2 is SVGEGT. CDR3 in DNA: TGTGCCAGCAGTTACACCGGACAGGGCGGCAATCAGCCCCAGCATTTT. Its translation is CASSYTGQGGNQPQHF.

The sample holds a few counts of this clonotype. The CDR3 spells CASSLFLAGETQYF. As DNA, the CDR3 is TGTGCCAGCAGCTTATTCCTAGCAGGAGAGACCCAGTACTTC. The J gene is TRBJ2-5, the V gene TRBV7-6, with D perhaps TRBD2 (5 bases). Per germline, CDR1 SGHVS and CDR2 FNYEAQ. Trimming removed 2 bases at V and 4 bases at J, with 11 bases between. CDR3 length equals 14 residues.

This clonotype was recorded many times. The chain recombines TRBV7-2 with TRBJ2-7; D might be TRBD1 (5 bases). Germline V gene data show CDR1 as SGHTA and CDR2 as FQGNSA. Trimming took off 2 bases at V and 6 bases at J, with 11 bases between the two ends. This CDR3 has 13 residues. This CDR3 is CASSLWGNSEQYF. The CDR3 bases are TGTGCCAGCAGCTTATGGGGCAATAGCGAGCAGTACTTC.

Note on this clonotype: A read error likely explains this, since a far larger clone differs by one base. The chain is built from TRBV7-9 and TRBJ2-1, with no clear D. Germline CDR1 and CDR2: SEHNR and FQNEAQ (reference sequence). There are 14 residues in the CDR3. This chain's CDR3 is CASSPSGYYNGQFF. DNA of the CDR3: TGTGCCAGCAGCCCCTCGGGTTACTACAATGGGCAGTTCTTC.

In this sample, this clonotype turned up many times. J is TRBJ1-1 and V is TRBV6-1, with TRBD1 as a possible D gene (5 bases). Germline V gene sequence: CDR1 MNHNS, CDR2 SASEGT. The germline V and J ends were trimmed by 7 bases and 3 bases, with 9 bases remaining between them. The CDR3 has 12 residues. The CDR3 protein is CASKQGYTEAFF. CDR3 DNA sequence: TGTGCCAGCAAGCAGGGATACACTGAAGCTTTCTTT.

In this sample, this clonotype turned up many times. The rearrangement joins TRBV2 to TRBJ2-7; unclear D gene. This CDR3 is 11 amino acids long. From germline, CDR1 is SNHLY and CDR2 FYNNEI. V was clipped by 4 bases and J by 4 bases, with 5 bases between them. The CDR3 region is CASSGLYEQYF. The CDR3 DNA is TGTGCCAGCAGTGGGTTGTACGAGCAGTACTTC.

The sample holds many counts of this clonotype. The rearrangement links TRBV28 to TRBJ1-2, with unresolved D. Germline V gene data show CDR1 as MDHEN and CDR2 as SYDVKM. Trimming removed 1 base at V and 4 bases at J, with 10 bases between. The CDR3 covers 14 residues. The CDR3 region has the DNA TGTGCCAGCAGTTTATCTTCGAATCTCTATGGCTACACCTTC. Its protein product is CASSLSSNLYGYTF.

Many counts were recorded for this clonotype. This chain links TRBV18 with TRBJ2-3; D is undetermined. V dropped 5 bases and J dropped 1 base, with 13 bases sitting between them. Per the germline V gene, CDR1 is KGHSH and CDR2 is LQKENI. The CDR3 loop spans 15 amino acids. The chain's CDR3 is CASSNTAQRTDTQYF. Here the CDR3 DNA reads TGTGCCAGCTCAAATACAGCTCAGCGCACAGATACGCAGTATTTT. The full variable domain, its missing parts supplied by reference TRBV18 and TRBJ2-3, is NAGVMQNPRHLVRRRGQEARLRCSPMKGHSHVYWYRQLPEEGLKFMVYLQKENIIDESGMPKERFSAEFPKEGPSILRIQQVVRGDSAAYFCASSNTAQRTDTQYFGPGTRLTVL.

This clonotype was seen at least ten times. This sequence joins TRBV6-1 and TRBJ2-1; no firm D call. Germline CDR1 MNHNS, CDR2 SASEGT. This CDR3 has 12 amino acids. The ends were cut back, 5 bases at V and 7 bases at J, with 9 bases in the middle. Written as DNA, the CDR3 is TGTGCCAGCAGTCCCCACGCTAATGAGCAGTTCTTC. This encodes CASSPHANEQFF.

This clonotype was found many times. This sequence joins TRBV20-1 and TRBJ2-7, with 9 positions matching TRBD1. The CDR3 has 15 amino acids. Looked up from germline, CDR1 is DFQATT and CDR2 is SNEGSKA (reference sequence). V dropped 0 bases and J dropped 7; count of bases not matched to a gene: 10. The CDR3: CSARDTGTGRTEQYF. CDR3 nucleotides: TGCAGTGCTAGAGACACAGGGACAGGGAGAACAGAGCAGTACTTC.

The chain recombines TRBV5-4 with TRBJ2-1; the match to TRBD2 covers 10 bases. Trimming cost V 2 bases and J 3 bases; bases outside gene matches: 5. The germline V gene has CDR1 SGHNT and CDR2 YYREEE (reference sequence). The CDR3 covers 16 residues. The DNA for the CDR3 is TGTGCCAGCAGCTTCGGGTCTAGCGGGGGCTACAATGAGCAGTTCTTC. Residues: CASSFGSSGGYNEQFF. The full variable domain, in which reference TRBV5-4 and TRBJ2-1 provide the parts outside the CDR3, is ETGVTQSPTHLIKTRGQQVTLRCSSQSGHNTVSWYQQALGQGPQFIFQYYREEENGRGNFPPRFSGLQFPNYSSELNVNALELDDSALYLCASSFGSSGGYNEQFFGPGTRLTVL.

This clonotype was seen repeatedly, ten times or more. The chain carries TRBV27 and TRBJ2-1, with D perhaps TRBD2 (6 bases). This CDR3 has 15 residues. Trimming left V 6 bases short and J 8 bases short, with 20 bases between. Germline CDR1 and CDR2: MNHEY and SMNVEV (reference sequence). This CDR3 is CASRASGGLKHEQFF. CDR3 DNA: TGTGCCAGCAGAGCCAGCGGAGGGTTAAAGCATGAGCAGTTCTTC.